The source of this TCR beta chain is a study of blood T cell repertoires in COVID-19. At the level of the study: Samples representing acute and convalescent COVID-19 were sourced from the United States, Italy and Spain. In each case, the material was cDNA or gDNA derived from T cells, B-cell-depleted T cells, or PBMCs.

During active infection, Seattle patients enrolled and were then monitored through disease. As originally analysed: Reference gene primer amplification gave estimated nucleated cell counts. TCRdb's table, derived via immunoSEQ multiplex PCR, lists solely in-frame clones and lacks some. The V and J calls and the clone size are those of that table, but D and trimming were determined from the DNA. The sample has 300,000 to 350,000 clones, around 91% seen once; the top ten hold about 1%. The sequencing input was peripheral blood. This receptor was obtained from a woman between 35 and 50 years old with COVID-19, enrolled during active disease.

The CDR3 here is CASNGEGQGRYEQYF. The CDR3 nucleotides read TGCGCCAGCAACGGAGAGGGACAGGGCCGCTACGAGCAGTACTTC. The chain links TRBV5-1 to TRBJ2-7; 9 bases align to TRBD1. This CDR3 contains 15 residues. Germline trimming cut 6 bases from V and 3 bases from J; bases unmatched to any gene: 10. Per the germline V gene, CDR1 is SGHRS and CDR2 is YFSETQ. Full variable domain (rest looked up from reference TRBV5-1 and TRBJ2-7): KAGVTQTPRYLIKTRGQQVTLSCSPISGHRSVSWYQQTPGQGLQFLFEYFSETQRNKGNFPGRFSGRQFSNSRSEMNVSTLELGDSALYLCASNGEGQGRYEQYFGPGTRLTVT.